The 5 T cell receptor beta chains listed next were all sequenced from one sample in a study of preoperative IRX-2 immunotherapy in early breast cancer. This sample's treatment: preoperative locoregional IRX-2 cytokine immunotherapy. The data were produced by immunoSEQ multiplex PCR, yet TCRdb's version contains in-frame clones alone and is incomplete. The sample lists around 30,000 clones, 78% seen once, with 2.2% in the top ten. Sequencing was performed on lymph node tissue, taken before IRX-2 immunotherapy. These TCRs come from a human donor with breast cancer.

Only one count was recorded for this clone. The rearrangement joins TRBV5-1 to TRBJ1-1; no reliable D call. The CDR3 runs 14 residues. Germline V gives CDR1 SGHRS, CDR2 YFSETQ. With 0 bases removed from V and 0 bases from J, the gap between germline ends came to 6 bases. The CDR3 DNA follows: TGCGCCAGCAGCTTGGTAGCAATGAACACTGAAGCTTTCTTT. It translates to CASSLVAMNTEAFF.

This clone was detected a few times. Its ends do not fully match the called genes, so a read error is possible. This chain uses TRBV6-8 with TRBJ2-7, with a tentative D call TRBD1 (6 bases). Germline V gene lookup returns CDR1 MNHGY and CDR2 SAAAGT. This CDR3 contains 14 residues. In DNA form, the CDR3 reads TGTGCCATCAGTGGCCAGGGGAAACTGGACGAGCAGTACTTC. It codes for CAISGQGKLDEQYF.

The genes are TRBV11-3 and TRBJ1-6; D uncertain. The CDR3 totals 14 residues. Trimming took 5 bases from V and 9 from J, leaving 14 bases between them. Per the germline V gene, CDR1 is SGHNT and CDR2 is YENEEA. CDR3 in amino acids: CASSGPGPSSPLHF. CDR3 in DNA: TGTGCCAGCAGCGGGCCCGGGCCCAGTTCACCCCTCCACTTT.

This sequence joins TRBV11-3 and TRBJ1-1; no clear D. Trimming stripped 5 bases from V and 1 base from J, with 11 bases between. Germline V gene lookup returns CDR1 SGHNT and CDR2 YENEEA. The CDR3 sequence is 14 residues long. CDR3 nucleotides: TGTGCCAGCAGCCTTCCTGGGAAGAACACTGAAGCTTTCTTT. This sequence encodes CASSLPGKNTEAFF. The whole variable domain, filled in from reference TRBV11-3 and TRBJ1-1, reads EAGVVQSPRYKIIEKKQPVAFWCNPISGHNTLYWYLQNLGQGPELLIRYENEEAVDDSQLPKDRFSAERLKGVDSTLKIQPAELGDSAVYLCASSLPGKNTEAFFGQGTRLTVV.

There are a few counts of this clone. The chain joins TRBV11-3 to TRBJ2-5; D tentatively fits TRBD1 or TRBD2 (5 bases each). The CDR3 is 14 amino acids. V lost 1 base and J lost 9, with 15 bases in between. Germline V lookup: CDR1 SGHNT, CDR2 YENEEA. CDR3 residues: CASSLGTGPRAQYF. Written as DNA, the CDR3 is TGTGCCAGCAGCTTAGGTACAGGACCGAGGGCCCAGTACTTC.